The rows below give T cell receptor beta chains drawn from one sample of a study of blood T cells in healthy people across ages. MiXCR was run by TCRdb on the 5' RACE reads, yielding one entry per CDR3 protein. This sample has about 580,000 distinct CDR3 sequences; less than 60% occur once, and the top ten carry 20% to 25%. The sample was blood. These receptors all come from a man older than 75 in good health. The CDR3 runs from the conserved cysteine through the conserved F or W. A D gene is named only where the DNA matches it firmly. The size field is filled for only some rows; it gives once, few, many or a size class.

V	D	J	size	DNA	CDR3
TRBV12-3/TRBV12-4	TRBD2	TRBJ2-1	few	TGTGCCAGCAGGCGGACTAGCGGGGGGAGTCGCGGTGAGCAGTTCTTC	CASRRTSGGSRGEQFF
TRBV3-1	TRBD2	TRBJ2-1	once	TGTGCCAGCAGCCATCTAGCGGAAAGCTCCTACAATGAGCAGTTCTTC	CASSHLAESSYNEQFF
TRBV9	.	TRBJ1-2	.	TGTGCCAGCAAGGGGACCTATGGCTACACCTTC	CASKGTYGYTF
TRBV20-1	.	TRBJ2-5	.	TGCAGTGCTAGACGCACGGAAGAGACCCAGTACTTC	CSARRTEETQYF
TRBV11-1	TRBD1	TRBJ2-1	.	TGTGCCAGCAGCTTAGAGGGACAGGGCCGAGAGCAGTTCTTC	CASSLEGQGREQFF
TRBV4-3	.	TRBJ2-2	few	TGCGCCAGCAGCCAAGTATACAGAAACACCGGGGAGCTGTTTTTT	CASSQVYRNTGELFF
TRBV13	.	TRBJ2-7	many	TGTGCCAGCAGCTCCGACAGATACGAGCAGTACTTC	CASSSDRYEQYF
TRBV20-1	TRBD2	TRBJ2-1	.	TGCAGTGCTAGAGCTAGAGTAGGGGCTAGCGGGAGGGTGGGGCTCCTACACAATGAGCAGTTCTTC	CSARARVGASGRVGLLHNEQFF
TRBV27	.	TRBJ2-1	many	TGTGCCAGCAGTCCAGACAGGCTAGCCTACAATGAGCAGTTCTTC	CASSPDRLAYNEQFF
TRBV29-1	TRBD1	TRBJ2-1	few	TGCAGCGTCGACAGGGGGGGGAACAATGAGCAGTTCTTC	CSVDRGGNNEQFF
TRBV12-3/TRBV12-4	TRBD1	TRBJ2-3	.	TGTGCCAGCAGGGGGAGGACAGGGGTGACAGATACGCAGTATTTT	CASRGRTGVTDTQYF